The rows below give T cell receptor beta chains drawn from one sample of a study of CD8 T cells in ankylosing spondylitis. TCRdb re-derived calls from the 5' RACE reads in MiXCR, one entry per CDR3 protein. The repertoire holds more than 200,000 distinct CDR3 sequences, with roughly 25% as singletons. The source material was blood, either unsorted or a sorted T cell fraction (not recorded which). The receptor set was obtained from a male donor with ankylosing spondylitis or in good health (not recorded which). The CDR3 runs from the conserved cysteine through the conserved F or W. A D gene is named only where the DNA matches it firmly. Clone sizes are given selectively: once, few, many, or a class where the clone is expanded.

V gene,clone size,D gene,J gene,CDR3 protein,CDR3 DNA
TRBV20-1,many,-,TRBJ1-1,CSARVRNTEAFF,TGCAGTGCTAGAGTCAGGAACACTGAAGCTTTCTTT
TRBV20-1,few,-,TRBJ1-2,CSPGQGDGYTF,TGCAGTCCCGGGCAGGGCGACGGCTACACCTTC
TRBV7-2,many,-,TRBJ1-1,CASSLEGGGTEAFF,TGTGCCAGCAGCTTAGAGGGAGGGGGGACTGAAGCTTTCTTT
TRBV28,-,TRBD1,TRBJ2-7,CASSSPGQEAYEQYF,TGTGCCAGCAGTTCACCGGGACAGGAGGCCTACGAGCAGTACTTC
TRBV5-1,-,TRBD1,TRBJ2-2,CASSLAGGADTGELFF,TGCGCCAGCAGCTTGGCAGGGGGCGCGGACACCGGGGAGCTGTTTTTT
TRBV28,many,TRBD1,TRBJ2-2,CASSGGQAGTGELFF,TGTGCCAGCAGTGGTGGACAGGCGGGCACCGGGGAGCTGTTTTTT
TRBV29-1,-,TRBD2,TRBJ2-1,CSGGGADEQFF,TGCAGCGGCGGGGGGGCAGATGAGCAGTTCTTC
TRBV29-1,many,-,TRBJ1-1,CSVQGTWNTEAFF,TGCAGCGTTCAGGGGACATGGAACACTGAAGCTTTCTTT
TRBV5-6,many,-,TRBJ2-7,CASSLLRTNYEQYF,TGTGCCAGCAGCTTGTTAAGGACTAACTACGAGCAGTACTTC
TRBV3-1,-,-,TRBJ2-5,CASCKDVGNQETQYF,TGTGCCAGCTGCAAAGATGTGGGGAACCAAGAGACCCAGTACTTC
TRBV5-4,many,TRBD2,TRBJ2-3,CASSSGLAGGLSDTQYF,TGTGCCAGCAGCTCCGGACTAGCGGGGGGGCTTTCAGATACGCAGTATTTT
TRBV20-1,many,-,TRBJ2-5,CSASGQTQETQYF,TGCAGTGCTAGTGGACAGACTCAAGAGACCCAGTACTTC
TRBV29-1,many,-,TRBJ2-7,CSVISAGQIYEQYF,TGCAGCGTTATATCCGCGGGGCAGATATACGAGCAGTACTTC
TRBV10-2,-,-,TRBJ2-1,CASSESARQAQFF,TGCGCCAGCAGTGAAAGCGCCCGGCAGGCGCAGTTCTTC
TRBV10-3,many,TRBD1,TRBJ2-6,CAISEGQGSGANVLTF,TGTGCCATCAGTGAGGGACAGGGTTCCGGGGCCAACGTCCTGACTTTC
TRBV20-1,-,-,TRBJ2-2,CSAPWDTGELFF,TGCAGTGCCCCTTGGGACACCGGGGAGCTGTTTTTT
TRBV9,many,-,TRBJ1-2,CASSATGQGTGYGYTF,TGTGCCAGCAGCGCCACCGGGCAGGGAACGGGCTATGGCTACACCTTC
TRBV20-1,few,TRBD2,TRBJ2-5,CSAPRGVGETQYF,TGCAGTGCTCCTCGGGGGGTGGGAGAGACCCAGTACTTC
TRBV12-3/TRBV12-4,few,TRBD1,TRBJ1-6,CASNRQGILSPLHF,TGTGCCAGCAACAGACAGGGTATCTTGTCACCCCTCCACTTT
TRBV3-1,few,-,TRBJ2-7,CASSQGSRDEQYF,TGTGCCAGCAGCCAAGGAAGTCGGGACGAGCAGTACTTC
TRBV12-3/TRBV12-4,-,-,TRBJ1-2,CASSSTMALNYGYTF,TGTGCCAGCAGTTCTACGATGGCCTTGAACTATGGCTACACCTTC
TRBV12-3/TRBV12-4,few,TRBD1,TRBJ2-1,CASSFEDRATNEQFF,TGTGCCAGCAGTTTTGAGGACAGGGCCACAAATGAGCAGTTCTTC
TRBV25-1,many,-,TRBJ2-7,CASSDTPMGSYEQYF,TGTGCCAGCAGTGACACACCGATGGGGTCCTACGAGCAGTACTTC
TRBV12-3/TRBV12-4,-,-,TRBJ2-1,CASETEKSNEQFF,TGTGCCAGTGAAACAGAGAAATCCAATGAGCAGTTCTTC
TRBV5-6,-,TRBD2,TRBJ2-3,CASSLGLAGKDTQYF,TGTGCCAGCAGCTTGGGACTAGCGGGGAAGGATACGCAGTATTTT
TRBV20-1,-,-,TRBJ2-5,CSAPQWETQYF,TGCAGTGCCCCGCAATGGGAGACCCAGTACTTC
TRBV20-1,-,-,TRBJ2-7,CSARATDTEDGGIYEQYF,TGCAGTGCTAGAGCTACGGATACTGAAGACGGTGGGATTTACGAGCAGTACTTC
TRBV12-3/TRBV12-4,-,-,TRBJ2-3,CASSFGQPTDTQYF,TGTGCCAGCAGTTTCGGCCAGCCCACAGATACGCAGTATTTT
TRBV30,-,-,TRBJ2-4,CAWSARVGNIQYF,TGTGCCTGGAGTGCCAGGGTAGGAAACATTCAGTACTTC